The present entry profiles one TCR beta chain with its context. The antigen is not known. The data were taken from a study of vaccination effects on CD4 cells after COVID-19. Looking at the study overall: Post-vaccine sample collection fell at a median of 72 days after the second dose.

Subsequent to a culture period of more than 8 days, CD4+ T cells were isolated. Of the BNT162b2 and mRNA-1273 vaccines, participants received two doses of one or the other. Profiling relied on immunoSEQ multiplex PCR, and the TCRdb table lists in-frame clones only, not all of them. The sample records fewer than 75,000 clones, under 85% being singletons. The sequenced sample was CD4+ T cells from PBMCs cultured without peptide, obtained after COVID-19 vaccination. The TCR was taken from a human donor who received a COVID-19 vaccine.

The CDR3 spells CASVYYRGEAFF. CDR3 nucleotide sequence: TGTGCCAGCGTATATTATCGGGGAGAAGCTTTCTTT. J is TRBJ1-1 and V is TRBV6-5; D uncertain. Per the germline V gene, CDR1 is MNHEY and CDR2 is SVGAGI. The CDR3 sequence is 12 residues long. Trimming removed 8 bases at V and 8 bases at J, with 15 bases between.